This T cell receptor beta chain was obtained from a study of T cells in Graves' hyperthyroidism and ophthalmopathy. Trimming left V 2 bases short and J 0 bases short, with 14 bases between. The CDR3 sequence is 15 residues long. Germline values: CDR1 GTSNPN, CDR2 SVGIG (reference sequence). RNA transcripts provided the source from which TCR beta CDR3 regions were amplified. The HTBI primer set was used in a first-round RT-PCR of the TCR CDR3. TCRdb called the multiplex PCR reads again in MiXCR, with one record for every CDR3 protein. The table has some 740,000 distinct CDR3 sequences, approximately 15% seen once. This clonotype was observed many times.

The clonotype originates from a woman under 30 with Graves' hyperthyroidism. Sample: blood. The V call is TRBV30, the J call TRBJ2-7, with unresolved D. Written as DNA, the CDR3 is TGTGCCTGGAGTTCCCCCGGGTTTTCCTCCTACGAGCAGTACTTC. Translated: CAWSSPGFSSYEQYF.